The 25 T cell receptor beta chains below all came from one sample that was sequenced in a study of T cell responses to AZD1222 COVID-19 vaccine. Method: immunoSEQ multiplex PCR; TCRdb's copy keeps in-frame clones and lacks some. The data contain about 140,000 clones, roughly 90% of them seen just once; the ten biggest clones take up roughly 5%. The sample consisted of peripheral blood, taken on day 0 of AZD1222 vaccination. The receptors shown here come from an adult in good health.

The chain combines TRBV27 with TRBJ2-3, with 7 bases matching TRBD1. Germline V lookup: CDR1 MNHEY, CDR2 SMNVEV (reference sequence). CDR3 size: 17 residues. J was trimmed by 1 base and V by 3 bases; bases with no gene match: 10. In DNA form, the CDR3 reads TGTGCCAGCAGTTTGATCCCAGAGGGGGCCGGCACAGATACGCAGTATTTT. Protein: CASSLIPEGAGTDTQYF.

As for this clone: This sample also contains other DNA sequences that code for the same CDR3. The rearrangement joins TRBV28 to TRBJ1-2; no firm D call. CDR1 is MDHEN, CDR2 SYDVKM, per germline. Trimming stripped 6 bases from V and 2 bases from J, with 10 bases between. This CDR3 region has 13 residues. The CDR3 bases are TGTGCCAGCAGCTTAGGATCCAACTATGGCTACACCTTC. Protein: CASSLGSNYGYTF.

The rearrangement joins TRBV6-4 to TRBJ1-2, with unresolved D. Germline CDR1 and CDR2: MRHNA and SNTAGT. V was pared by 3 bases and J by 8 bases, with 10 bases between. The CDR3 loop spans 12 amino acids. The CDR3 is CASSDENEGYTF. Here the CDR3 DNA reads TGTGCCAGCAGTGATGAAAATGAAGGCTACACCTTC.

The rearrangement uses TRBV12-3 or TRBV12-4 and TRBJ1-1; no definite D call. This CDR3 contains 12 residues. The V end lost 0 bases, the J end lost 8 bases, and 7 bases lay between the germline ends. The CDR3 spells CASSLAMREAFF. Here the CDR3 DNA reads TGTGCCAGCAGTTTAGCGATGCGGGAAGCTTTCTTT.

This sequence joins TRBV6-5 and TRBJ1-5; unclear D gene. Germline assignment: CDR1 MNHEY and CDR2 SVGAGI. There are 14 residues in the CDR3. Between the trimmed V and J ends, which lost 2 bases and 0 bases, there was a span of 5 bases. CDR3 nucleotide sequence: TGTGCCAGCAGTTACAGGGATAGCAATCAGCCCCAGCATTTT. Protein: CASSYRDSNQPQHF.

The V and J genes are TRBV12-3 or TRBV12-4 and TRBJ1-6; 9 nucleotides align to TRBD1. V lost 4 bases, J lost 11 bases, and 3 bases stayed unmatched. This CDR3 is built from 13 residues. CDR3 protein: CASSSGTGTPLHF. CDR3 sequence (DNA): TGTGCCAGCAGTTCCGGGACAGGGACACCCCTCCACTTT.

V and J are TRBV6-5 and TRBJ2-7; 7 bases agree with TRBD1. The CDR3 runs 14 residues. Trimming removed 6 bases from V and 3 bases from J; junction bases left unmatched: 8. CDR1 and CDR2 from the germline V gene are MNHEY and SVGAGI. CDR3 DNA sequence: TGTGCCAGCAGAACGACGACAGGGTTCTACGAGCAGTACTTC. Translated, it gives CASRTTTGFYEQYF.

The rearrangement joins TRBV7-8 to TRBJ2-7, with D perhaps TRBD1 (5 bases). Per the germline V gene, CDR1 is SGHVS and CDR2 is FQNEAQ. This CDR3 is 14 amino acids long. Trimming took 5 bases from V and 2 from J, leaving 13 bases between them. CDR3 protein: CASSTTTATYEQYF. The DNA for the CDR3 is TGTGCCAGCAGCACCACGACAGCTACCTACGAGCAGTACTTC.

This chain links TRBV19 with TRBJ1-3, with D hard to call. The CDR3 is 16 amino acids. The V gene's germline CDR1 is LNHDA and CDR2 SQIVND (reference sequence). The V gene lost 6 bases and the J gene lost 0 bases, with 15 bases spanning the gap. The CDR3 DNA reads as TGTGCCAGTAGCCTTAGTGGCCTCGTCTCTGGAAACACCATATATTTT. This gives the protein CASSLSGLVSGNTIYF.

V gene TRBV29-1 combines with J gene TRBJ2-3, with D perhaps matching TRBD2 (5 bases). Trimming removed 6 bases at V and 2 bases at J, with 9 bases between. The CDR3 extends over 12 amino acids. Germline CDR1 is SQVTM and CDR2 is ANQGSEA. The CDR3 DNA follows: TGCAGCGTGAGGGAGAACACAGATACGCAGTATTTT. Translation: CSVRENTDTQYF.

The chain couples TRBV19 to TRBJ2-1; D call uncertain. The CDR3 has 13 residues. Between the trimmed V and J ends, which lost 5 bases and 5 bases, there was a span of 10 bases. Germline assignment: CDR1 LNHDA and CDR2 SQIVND (reference sequence). The CDR3 loop is CASSPPVHNEQFF. DNA for the CDR3: TGTGCCAGTAGTCCCCCCGTACACAATGAGCAGTTCTTC.

V and J are TRBV5-1 and TRBJ2-7; 7 positions agree with TRBD1. This CDR3 has 15 amino acids. Trimming cost V 4 bases and J 0 bases; bases outside gene matches: 7. Germline V gene lookup returns CDR1 SGHRS and CDR2 YFSETQ. CDR3 sequence (DNA): TGCGCCAGCAGCGTACGGACAGGAACCTCCTACGAGCAGTACTTC. Protein product: CASSVRTGTSYEQYF.

The chain carries TRBV7-2 and TRBJ1-1; unclear D gene. This CDR3 has 15 amino acids. Germline V gene lookup returns CDR1 SGHTA and CDR2 FQGNSA. Trimming took off 5 bases at V and 4 bases at J, with 17 bases between the two ends. Here the CDR3 reads CASSAPRGRGTEAFF. CDR3 in DNA: TGTGCCAGCAGCGCGCCCCGGGGAAGAGGCACTGAAGCTTTCTTT.

This chain's CDR3 is CASNPTGTGGDEQYF. For the CDR3, the DNA is TGTGCCAGCAACCCCACAGGGACAGGGGGCGACGAGCAGTACTTC. The chain uses TRBV28 and TRBJ2-7; 12 bases align to TRBD1. Trimming cost V 7 bases and J 5 bases; bases outside gene matches: 9. CDR1 and CDR2 (germline): MDHEN, SYDVKM. CDR3 length equals 15 residues.

This sequence joins TRBV6-5 and TRBJ2-7, with 8 bases lining up with TRBD1. CDR3 size: 16 residues. Germline V CDR1 and CDR2: MNHEY, SVGAGI. The V segment lost 0 bases and the J segment 3 bases; nucleotides outside the gene matches: 7. The CDR3 DNA reads as TGTGCCAGCAGTTACTCAGCCGGGGACAGGTACTACGAGCAGTACTTC. Its protein is CASSYSAGDRYYEQYF.

In this sample, this clone turned up once. The rearrangement joins TRBV10-3 to TRBJ2-7; D gene ambiguous. Germline values: CDR1 ENHRY, CDR2 SYGVKD. V was cut by 6 bases and J by 0 bases, with 18 bases left in between. The CDR3 runs to 16 residues. CDR3 nucleotides: TGTGCCATCAGGGAAACTATGACGGTATCCTCCTACGAGCAGTACTTC. Residues: CAIRETMTVSSYEQYF.

V is TRBV14 and J is TRBJ2-5, with D possibly matching TRBD1 (7 bases). The length of the CDR3 is 16 residues. CDR1 is SGHDN and CDR2 is FVKESK in the germline V gene. With 5 bases removed from V and 7 bases from J, the gap between germline ends came to 23 bases. CDR3 nucleotides: TGTGCCAGCAGCTTGCAACCGGGACAGCTGGGAGGGACCCAGTACTTC. Its protein product is CASSLQPGQLGGTQYF. Complete variable domain (other parts from reference TRBV14 and TRBJ2-5): EAGVTQFPSHSVIEKGQTVTLRCDPISGHDNLYWYRRVMGKEIKFLLHFVKESKQDESGMPNNRFLAERTGGTYSTLKVQPAELEDSGVYFCASSLQPGQLGGTQYFGPGTRLLVL.

The gene calls are TRBV28 and TRBJ1-4; D gene ambiguous. The germline gives CDR1 MDHEN, CDR2 SYDVKM. Deletions cut 6 bases from V and 7 bases from J, with 15 bases between. This CDR3 spans 14 amino acids. The chain's CDR3 is CASRNSPSGEKLFF. The CDR3 region has the DNA TGTGCCAGCAGAAACAGCCCCTCGGGTGAAAAACTGTTTTTT.

This chain joins TRBV6-5 and TRBJ2-7, with TRBD1 identical over 10 bases. The CDR3 spans 14 residues. V lost 7 bases to trimming and J lost 4 bases; unmatched junction nucleotides: 7. Per the germline V gene, CDR1 is MNHEY and CDR2 is SVGAGI. The CDR3 DNA sequence: TGTGCCAGCACTCGGGACAGGGGACTTTACGAGCAGTACTTC. It yields the protein CASTRDRGLYEQYF.

The V gene is TRBV28, the J gene TRBJ2-1; 7 nucleotides align to TRBD2. V shed 5 bases and J 0 bases; nucleotides not matched to a gene: 10. This CDR3 has 17 amino acids. CDR1 and CDR2 from the germline V gene are MDHEN and SYDVKM. The CDR3 reads CASSAPSGLSSYNEQFF. The CDR3, as DNA: TGTGCCAGCAGTGCCCCTAGCGGTTTGAGCTCCTACAATGAGCAGTTCTTC.

This clone was picked up a small number of times. This sequence joins TRBV15 and TRBJ2-3; the match to TRBD1 covers 8 bases. CDR1 and CDR2 (germline): LNHNV, YYDKDF (reference sequence). The CDR3 consists of 16 residues. V trimming: 0 bases; J trimming: 4 bases; junction bases outside the gene matches: 6. CDR3 in amino acids: CATSRDPGGGSDTQYF. The CDR3 DNA sequence: TGTGCCACCAGCAGAGATCCAGGGGGCGGCTCAGATACGCAGTATTTT.

This sequence joins TRBV7-6 and TRBJ2-3; weak D call: TRBD2 (5 bases). The germline CDR1 and CDR2 sequences are SGHVS and FNYEAQ. Trimming removed 3 bases from V and 0 bases from J, with 13 bases in between. This CDR3 spans 16 amino acids. The CDR3 loop reads CASSFSGGPSTDTQYF. The CDR3 coding sequence is TGTGCCAGCAGCTTTTCTGGCGGGCCTAGCACAGATACGCAGTATTTT.

J is TRBJ2-2 and V is TRBV21-1; TRBD2 is the table's D call, not checked against the DNA. TRBV21-1 is a documented pseudogene. This CDR3 is built from 18 residues. The CDR3 loop is CASSFWGTSGRGGGELFF. CDR3 in DNA: TGTGCCAGCAGCTTTTGGGGAACTAGCGGGAGGGGAGGCGGGGAGCTGTTTTTT.

The chain combines TRBV9 with TRBJ2-5, with D possibly TRBD1 on 5 matching bases. V was pared by 0 bases and J by 0 bases, with 12 bases between. The CDR3 totals 16 residues. Germline CDR1 and CDR2: SGDLS and YYNGEE. The CDR3 reads CASSVVSGAHQETQYF. The CDR3 nucleotides are TGTGCCAGCAGCGTAGTCTCTGGGGCTCACCAAGAGACCCAGTACTTC.

This clone was seen just once. V usage is TRBV2 and J usage is TRBJ2-7, with D perhaps matching TRBD1 (6 bases). Trimming took off 7 bases at V and 6 bases at J, with 25 bases between the two ends. The CDR3 is made up of 16 amino acids. The germline V gene has CDR1 SNHLY and CDR2 FYNNEI. The CDR3 spells CASIRGLTGSNREQYF. As DNA, the CDR3 is TGTGCCAGCATAAGGGGCCTAACAGGGTCAAACCGCGAGCAGTACTTC.